The clone carrying this T cell receptor beta chain turned up a few times. Its target is not known. This record comes from a study of response to subunit inactivated influenza vaccine. Study-level findings and limits: The authors proposed limited new T cell recruitment per seasonal influenza vaccination.

Each CDR3 protein is one row after TCRdb ran MiXCR on the RT-PCR reads. The profile shows roughly 170,000 distinct CDR3 sequences, around 9.2% of them singletons. This clonotype was obtained from a man aged 45-65 years who received an inactivated influenza vaccine. The sequences come from non-naive T cells sorted from PBMCs, collected on the day of vaccination.

Here the CDR3 DNA reads TGTGCCAGCAGACCCGAGTACGGATTCTATGGCTACACCTTC. It encodes CASRPEYGFYGYTF. V usage is TRBV7-2 and J usage is TRBJ1-2; D unclear. V was clipped by 6 bases and J by 4 bases, with 15 bases between them. The CDR3 extends over 14 amino acids. Germline loops: CDR1 SGHTA, CDR2 FQGNSA.